The rows below give T cell receptor beta chains drawn from one sample of a study of OX40 agonist ivuxolimab in advanced cancers. The data were produced by immunoSEQ multiplex PCR, yet TCRdb's version contains in-frame clones alone and is incomplete. Altogether some 70,000 clones are present, about 86% being singletons, with the ten largest covering about 0.7%. This specimen was CD4+ or CD8+ T cells sorted from blood, taken in a trial of the OX40 agonist ivuxolimab. The receptors shown here come from an adult with an advanced solid tumor such as melanoma, head and neck, liver or kidney cancer. Each CDR3 is given with its conserved first and last residue. D genes are given only for firm matches. Only some rows state a clone size, as once, few, many or a class for expanded clones.

few	TRBJ2-3	TRBV7-2	TRBD1	TGTGCCAGCAGCCCCTTTCCCAGGGGGCGCACAGATACGCAGTATTTT	CASSPFPRGRTDTQYF
.	TRBJ2-3	TRBV28	TRBD2	TGTGCCAGCAGTTTATGGGGAGGGGGCACAGATACGCAGTATTTT	CASSLWGGGTDTQYF
.	TRBJ1-4	TRBV18	TRBD1	TGTGCCAGCTCCCCCCAACAGGGGAGGAATGAAAAACTGTTTTTT	CASSPQQGRNEKLFF
.	TRBJ1-1	TRBV9	.	TGTGCCAGCAGCGTAGATGGGAACACTGAAGCTTTCTTT	CASSVDGNTEAFF
.	TRBJ2-1	TRBV7-2	TRBD2	TGTGCCAGCAGTCACGGGGGGGCCTCCTACAATGAGCAGTTCTTC	CASSHGGASYNEQFF
.	TRBJ2-4	TRBV5-1	.	TGCGCCAGCAGCAGTGTAACTAGCAGGGGTAATATTCAGTACTTC	CASSSVTSRGNIQYF
.	TRBJ2-7	TRBV7-8	.	TGTGCCAGCTCAACAGGGAGCGAGCAGTACTTC	CASSTGSEQYF
.	TRBJ1-1	TRBV7-2	.	TGTGCCAGCAGCTTGCCACAGACTTTGAACACTGAAGCTTTCTTT	CASSLPQTLNTEAFF
.	TRBJ2-7	TRBV10-1	.	TGCGCCAGCAGCCCTAGTGTGGACTACGAGCAGTACTTC	CASSPSVDYEQYF
.	TRBJ2-7	TRBV6-5	.	TGTGCCAGCAGCATCGGAAATTTCGGCTACGAGCAGTACTTC	CASSIGNFGYEQYF
.	TRBJ2-3	TRBV27	.	TGTGCCAGCAGTCTGGGTAGCGGAACTAGCACAGATACGCAGTATTTT	CASSLGSGTSTDTQYF
.	TRBJ2-5	TRBV13	.	TGTGCCAGCAGCTTACGGGCTAGGGAGACCCAGTACTTC	CASSLRARETQYF
.	TRBJ2-3	TRBV6-1	TRBD2	TGTGCCAGCTGGGGGAGGGTAGGCACAGATACGCAGTATTTT	CASWGRVGTDTQYF
.	TRBJ1-2	TRBV7-6	.	TGTGCCAGCAGCTTAGGGGGGGATGCCTATGGCTACACCTTC	CASSLGGDAYGYTF
.	TRBJ1-5	TRBV7-9	.	TGTGCCAGCAGCTTAAGAGCTGATCAGCCCCAGCATTTT	CASSLRADQPQHF
.	TRBJ2-5	TRBV5-1	TRBD2	TGCGCCAGCAGCCCGCTCCCGGGGAGGGTGGAGACCCAGTACTTC	CASSPLPGRVETQYF
.	TRBJ2-7	TRBV5-4	TRBD1	TGTGCCAGCAGCCTTCGGGGACAGAGATCCTACGAGCAGTACTTC	CASSLRGQRSYEQYF
.	TRBJ1-6	TRBV28	TRBD1	TGTGCCAGCAGTCTAGGACAGGGCTCATCACCCCTCCACTTT	CASSLGQGSSPLHF
medium-sized	TRBJ2-5	TRBV14	TRBD2	TGTGCCAGCAGCCCTACCAGGGTTCTAGCGGGGATGCAAGAGACCCAGTACTTC	CASSPTRVLAGMQETQYF
.	TRBJ2-2	TRBV27	TRBD2	TGTGCCAGCAGCCCAAGCCGACTAGCGGTTACCGGGGAGCTGTTTTTT	CASSPSRLAVTGELFF
.	TRBJ2-5	TRBV10-2	TRBD2	TGCGCCACAGAACTAGCGGGACAAGAGACCCAGTACTTC	CATELAGQETQYF
.	TRBJ2-5	TRBV7-2	TRBD2	TGTGCCAGCAGTCTAGGCAGCGGGAGCCAAGAGACCCAGTACTTC	CASSLGSGSQETQYF
.	TRBJ1-2	TRBV4-1	TRBD1	TGCGCCAGCAGCCAAACCGACGGGACAGAGCCCAACACCTTC	CASSQTDGTEPNTF
.	TRBJ1-1	TRBV7-8	TRBD1	TGTGCCAGCAGGCTAGGACAGGGGAGCACTGAAGCTTTCTTT	CASRLGQGSTEAFF
once	TRBJ2-1	TRBV7-9	.	TGTGCCAGCAGCTTAGTTGGGGGTGAGGATGAGCAGTTCTTC	CASSLVGGEDEQFF
.	TRBJ2-7	TRBV20-1	.	TGCAGTGCTAGAGACTCCTACGAGCAGTACTTC	CSARDSYEQYF
.	TRBJ1-4	TRBV7-8	.	TGTGCCAGCAGCCCCCCTCGGGCCCCTGGGAGGGAAAAACTGTTTTTT	CASSPPRAPGREKLFF
.	TRBJ1-1	TRBV29-1	.	TGCAGCGTTGTGGCCTCAATGAACACTGAAGCTTTCTTT	CSVVASMNTEAFF
.	TRBJ1-5	TRBV30	.	TGTGCCTGGAGTGTCGCATGGGGGGGCGTTCAGCCCCAGCATTTT	CAWSVAWGGVQPQHF
.	TRBJ2-1	TRBV9	TRBD2	TGTGCCAGCAGCTTAACTAGCGGGAGGAGAATTTACAATGAGCAGTTCTTC	CASSLTSGRRIYNEQFF
.	TRBJ2-5	TRBV6-6	.	TGTGCCAGCAGTCGGGATATGGCGGGGGAGACCCAGTACTTC	CASSRDMAGETQYF
.	TRBJ1-1	TRBV27	.	TGTGCCAGCAGTCGACAGTTTGGGGGATCGGCTTTCTTT	CASSRQFGGSAFF
.	TRBJ2-7	TRBV5-6	TRBD1	TGTGCCAGCAGGTTACGCGGGACAGGGGCACACGAGCAGTACTTC	CASRLRGTGAHEQYF
once	TRBJ1-1	TRBV7-9	.	TGTGCCAGCAGCTTAGTTTCTGGGGGCAACACTGAAGCTTTCTTT	CASSLVSGGNTEAFF
.	TRBJ1-3	TRBV6-5	.	TGTGCCAGTAGGGTGCGAAACTCTGGAAACACCATATATTTT	CASRVRNSGNTIYF
.	TRBJ1-2	TRBV5-6	TRBD1	TGTGCCAGCAGCTCCCCGACAGGGGGCGACTATGGCTACACCTTC	CASSSPTGGDYGYTF
once	TRBJ1-2	TRBV28	TRBD1	TGTGCCAGCAGGGCAGGGACAGGGGGCCTGGGCTACACCTTC	CASRAGTGGLGYTF
.	TRBJ2-5	TRBV2	TRBD2	TGTGCCAGCATCCCAATGACTAGCGGGAGGGCCAGCGAGACCCAGTACTTC	CASIPMTSGRASETQYF
.	TRBJ2-5	TRBV11-2	TRBD2	TGTGCCAGCAGCTTAGCTAGCGGGGGAGTGGGGGAGACCCAGTACTTC	CASSLASGGVGETQYF
.	TRBJ2-5	TRBV7-7	.	TGTGCCAGCAGCCGCCGCAGTCAGGGGGGCCGGGAGACCCAGTACTTC	CASSRRSQGGRETQYF
.	TRBJ1-2	TRBV7-9	TRBD1	TGTGCCAGCTACAACACAGGGGGTTCCTATGGCTACACCTTC	CASYNTGGSYGYTF
.	TRBJ2-1	TRBV6-5	.	TGTGCCAGCTCTCGGGCGTCCATCAATGAGCAGTTCTTC	CASSRASINEQFF
.	TRBJ2-3	TRBV5-1	.	TGCGCCAGCAGCTTGGGCGCGGGGTTTGCGGATACGCAGTATTTT	CASSLGAGFADTQYF
.	TRBJ1-2	TRBV5-1	.	TGCGCCAGCAGCTGGGGCGCCACGGCCGGCACCTTC	CASSWGATAGTF